This T cell receptor beta chain comes out of a study of control samples from healthy donors and cancer patients. Produced via immunoSEQ multiplex PCR; TCRdb's table is partial and in-frame only. The sample yields some 100,000 clones, over 85% seen once. What was sequenced was blood. The clonotype was recovered from a human donor in good health. The donor label of this sample is uncertain.

The CDR3 is CASSYSNDYEQYV. DNA for the CDR3: TGTGCCAGCAGTTACTCAAACGACTACGAGCAGTACGTC. The chain combines TRBV6-2 or TRBV6-3 with TRBJ2-7; the D is unclear. Germline CDR1 is MNHEY and CDR2 is SVGEGT. The CDR3 has 13 residues. V was pared by 0 bases and J by 3 bases, with 6 bases between.